The following is a TCR beta chain sequence with its context. Its target is unknown. The sample originates from a study of cytomegalovirus exposure and HLA in healthy donors. As for the study in general: Of all 380 or so donors who were genotyped, roughly 81% belonged to the Caucasian-associated ancestry cluster. Study-wide results and limits: Among CMV-associated TCR beta chains, most appeared HLA-restricted in a later analysis.

The PCR had 60 Vbeta and 13 Jbeta primers. Sequencing used immunoSEQ multiplex PCR; TCRdb keeps in-frame clones, though not all of them. The sample yields under 150,000 clones, 70% to 80% seen once. V lost 2 bases and J lost 5, with 9 bases in between. In germline, CDR1 is SGHVS, CDR2 FNYEAQ. The CDR3 contains 13 residues. The receptor was derived from a man in his fifties or sixties in good health and CMV-seronegative. Input material: PBMCs. The rearrangement joins TRBV7-6 to TRBJ2-5; D not resolved. The CDR3 DNA reads as TGTGCCAGCAGCTTAAGTCACGCGGAGACCCAGTACTTC. It encodes CASSLSHAETQYF.